The rows below give T cell receptor beta chains drawn from one sample of a study of shared clonotypes between healthy human individuals. TCRdb's table, derived via immunoSEQ multiplex PCR, lists solely in-frame clones and lacks some. The table has about 750,000 clones, almost 95% seen once. Sequenced sample: naive CD8+ T cells sorted from blood. The receptors derive from a young man in good health. Both conserved end residues are part of each CDR3. The order of the fields is clone size, V gene, CDR3 protein. Not all rows give a size; the values are once, few, many and, for expanded clones, a class.

abundance: NA; v_gene: TRBV7-2; CDR3aa: CASSLEGWGQGFSYEQYF
abundance: NA; v_gene: TRBV5-1; CDR3aa: CASSLGLAGVGYNEQFF
abundance: NA; v_gene: TRBV7-9; CDR3aa: CASSLDRGGNTEAFF
abundance: once; v_gene: TRBV7-9; CDR3aa: CASSLAPGGPLETQYF
abundance: NA; v_gene: TRBV27; CDR3aa: CASSLGRYGNQPQHF
abundance: NA; v_gene: TRBV23-1; CDR3aa: CASGQSNEKLFF
abundance: once; v_gene: TRBV10-3; CDR3aa: CAISEGQGVPYEQYF
abundance: NA; v_gene: TRBV27; CDR3aa: CASSIQASYEQYF
abundance: NA; v_gene: TRBV30; CDR3aa: CAWSYLGADGYTF
abundance: NA; v_gene: TRBV5-1; CDR3aa: CARDRGRRYEQYF
abundance: once; v_gene: TRBV19; CDR3aa: CASSIFPTGTYEQYF
abundance: NA; v_gene: TRBV9; CDR3aa: CASSVGEGTGELFF
abundance: NA; v_gene: TRBV6-5; CDR3aa: CASSYYGGSYEQYF
abundance: NA; v_gene: TRBV30; CDR3aa: CAWSGGYESTRQYF
abundance: NA; v_gene: TRBV5-4; CDR3aa: CASSPKAGGLTDTQYF
abundance: NA; v_gene: TRBV18; CDR3aa: CASSLADRGFYEQYF
abundance: NA; v_gene: TRBV5-4; CDR3aa: CASSDRDLYNEQFF
abundance: NA; v_gene: TRBV5-5; CDR3aa: CASSILPGIWINQPQHF
abundance: NA; v_gene: TRBV6-5; CDR3aa: CASSQGGNTEAFF
abundance: few; v_gene: TRBV7-7; CDR3aa: CASSPGQGYEQYF
abundance: NA; v_gene: TRBV28; CDR3aa: CASSDTGRHQPQHF
abundance: NA; v_gene: TRBV7-9; CDR3aa: CASRGQGALPRTGELFF
abundance: NA; v_gene: TRBV4-3; CDR3aa: CASSQDPSGSADTQYF
abundance: NA; v_gene: TRBV7-9; CDR3aa: CATSPGTGGYEQYF
abundance: NA; v_gene: TRBV30; CDR3aa: CAWIIKGGELFF
abundance: NA; v_gene: TRBV11-2; CDR3aa: CASSSSGTGYEQYF
abundance: NA; v_gene: TRBV27; CDR3aa: CASSTTSGRSYEQYF
abundance: once; v_gene: TRBV13; CDR3aa: CASSLSLPDTQYF
abundance: NA; v_gene: TRBV15; CDR3aa: CATSPDRGHLNRYF
abundance: once; v_gene: TRBV7-9; CDR3aa: CASSSQEGVGETQYF
abundance: NA; v_gene: TRBV7-2; CDR3aa: CASSPVVDYGYTF
abundance: NA; v_gene: TRBV29-1; CDR3aa: CSATLSSYEQYF
abundance: NA; v_gene: TRBV9; CDR3aa: CASSVGGRGRPYSFTF
abundance: NA; v_gene: TRBV5-4; CDR3aa: CASRPRGGGTDTQYF
abundance: NA; v_gene: TRBV27; CDR3aa: CASSPDRVYGYTF
abundance: NA; v_gene: TRBV7-2; CDR3aa: CASSLLGSTDTQYF
abundance: NA; v_gene: TRBV10-2; CDR3aa: CASSESQGELFF
abundance: NA; v_gene: TRBV29-1; CDR3aa: CSVEREGPNEQFF
abundance: once; v_gene: TRBV15; CDR3aa: CATSRPKDIPKETQYF
abundance: NA; v_gene: TRBV18; CDR3aa: CASFGKGDTEAFF
abundance: NA; v_gene: TRBV11-2; CDR3aa: CASSPGLAGLEAYEQYF
abundance: NA; v_gene: TRBV5-1; CDR3aa: CASSLGLAGGLETQYF
abundance: NA; v_gene: TRBV30; CDR3aa: CAWSVRVGFYNEQFF
abundance: NA; v_gene: TRBV6-5; CDR3aa: CASSNSADQPQHF
abundance: NA; v_gene: TRBV19; CDR3aa: CASSINHGQHTDTQYF